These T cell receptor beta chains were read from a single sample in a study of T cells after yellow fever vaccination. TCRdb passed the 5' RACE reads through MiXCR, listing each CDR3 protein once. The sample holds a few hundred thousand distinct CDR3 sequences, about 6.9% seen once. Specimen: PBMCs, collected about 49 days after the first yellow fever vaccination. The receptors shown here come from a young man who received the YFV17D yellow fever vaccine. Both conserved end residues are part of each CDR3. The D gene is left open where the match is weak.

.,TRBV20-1,CSAREAADIQYF
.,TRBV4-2,CASSQEHRYGTPGDEQFF
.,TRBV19,CASSSGANYEQYF
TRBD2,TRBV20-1,CSASRLAGDEDTQYF
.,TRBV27,CASSLSFGVRDSPLHF
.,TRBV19,CASSFPWGKDSGAYNEQFF
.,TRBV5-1,CASSLAPADNEQFF
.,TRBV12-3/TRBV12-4,CASSLQGGKTEAFF
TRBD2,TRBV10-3,CAISEERGWQETQYF
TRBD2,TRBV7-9,CASSLVVLAGTNEQFF
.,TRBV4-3,CASSQDGVEQYF
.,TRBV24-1,CATDPWNTGELFF
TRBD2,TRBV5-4,CASSPLAGAAETQYF
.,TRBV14,CASSQDEGLNEKLFF
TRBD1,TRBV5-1,CASSLGTGGERRGNTIYF
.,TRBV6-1,CASGGELSGNTIYF
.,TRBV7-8,CASSLGFRDTDQPQHF
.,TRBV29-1,CGVGGYGYTF
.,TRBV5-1,CASGEIGGLEETQYF
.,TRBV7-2,CASSLEYNEKLFF
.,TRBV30,CAWSGGYNEQFF
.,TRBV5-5,CASSLVRVAYNEQFF
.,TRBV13,CASSLGGWGPVTSSYNEQFF
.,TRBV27,CASSPSGPYYGYTF
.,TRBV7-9,CASSTPGTVTRFF
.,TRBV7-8,CDSSLPNEKLFF
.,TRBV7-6,CASSLSLQSSYNEQFF
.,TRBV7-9,CASSFTGEANQPQHF
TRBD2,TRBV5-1,CASSLIRGVADTQYF
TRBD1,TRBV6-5,CASSYPATGDGGYTF
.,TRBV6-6,CASSGSGSEAFF
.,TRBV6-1,CASSNASPRGYGYTF
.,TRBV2,CASRETGENTEAFF
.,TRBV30,CAWSGGWGGGYTF
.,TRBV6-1,CASTRDPGGTDTQYF
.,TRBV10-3,CAISEGWETQYF
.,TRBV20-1,CSAKQGGDQPQHF
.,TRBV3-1,CASSQISYEQYF
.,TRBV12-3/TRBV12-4,CASSQLYRRDTGELFF
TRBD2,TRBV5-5,CASSLEPLAGGRDEQFF
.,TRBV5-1,CASSKQETQYF
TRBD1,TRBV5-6,CASSPTGFGVNTEAFF
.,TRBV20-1,CSARDKTAPGDTGELFF